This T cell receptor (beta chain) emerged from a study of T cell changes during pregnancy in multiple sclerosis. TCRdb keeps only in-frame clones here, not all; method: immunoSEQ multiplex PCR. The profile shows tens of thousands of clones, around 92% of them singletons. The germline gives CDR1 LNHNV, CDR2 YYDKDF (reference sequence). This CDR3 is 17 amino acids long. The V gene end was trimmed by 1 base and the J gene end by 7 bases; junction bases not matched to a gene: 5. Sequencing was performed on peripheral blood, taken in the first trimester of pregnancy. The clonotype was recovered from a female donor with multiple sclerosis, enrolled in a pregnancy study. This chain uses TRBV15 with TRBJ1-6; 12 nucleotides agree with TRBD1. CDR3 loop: CATSRGGQGARNSPLHF. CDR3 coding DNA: TGTGCCACCAGCAGAGGGGGACAGGGGGCGCGAAATTCACCCCTCCACTTT.